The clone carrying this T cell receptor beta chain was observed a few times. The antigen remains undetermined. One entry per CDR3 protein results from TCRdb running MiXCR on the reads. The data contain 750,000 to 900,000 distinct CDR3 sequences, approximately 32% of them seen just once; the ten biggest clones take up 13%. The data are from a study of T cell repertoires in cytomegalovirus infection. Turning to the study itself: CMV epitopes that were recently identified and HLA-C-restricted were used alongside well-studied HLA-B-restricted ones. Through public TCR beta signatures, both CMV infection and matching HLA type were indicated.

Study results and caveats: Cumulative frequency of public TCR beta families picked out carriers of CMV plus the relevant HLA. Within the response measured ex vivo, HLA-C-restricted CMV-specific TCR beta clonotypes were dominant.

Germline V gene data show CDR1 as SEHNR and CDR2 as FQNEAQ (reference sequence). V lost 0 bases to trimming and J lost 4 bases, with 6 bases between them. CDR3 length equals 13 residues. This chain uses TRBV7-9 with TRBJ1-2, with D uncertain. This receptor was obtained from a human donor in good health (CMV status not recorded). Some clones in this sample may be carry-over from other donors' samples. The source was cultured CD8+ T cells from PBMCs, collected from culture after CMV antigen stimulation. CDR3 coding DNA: TGTGCCAGCAGCTTAGCGAATCTCTATGGCTACACCTTC. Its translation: CASSLANLYGYTF.